Below are 14 T cell receptor beta chains sequenced from a single sample in a study of CD8+ T cells in alopecia areata. In each case, RNA was isolated and then reverse transcribed into cDNA as the sequencing template. Libraries were prepared by immunoSEQ multiplex PCR; TCRdb keeps only in-frame clonotypes and omits some of them. The sample has fewer than 200,000 clones, around 60% seen once. The material was CD4+ T cells sorted from blood, obtained at week 0. Receptors originate from a human donor with alopecia areata.

This clone was seen once. The J gene is TRBJ1-2, the V gene TRBV18, with no clear D. The germline V gene encodes CDR1 KGHSH and CDR2 LQKENI. This CDR3 is 13 amino acids long. Trimming took off 2 bases at V and 8 bases at J, with 12 bases between the two ends. CDR3 region: CASSPEGLMGYTF. The CDR3 coding sequence is TGTGCCAGCTCACCAGAGGGTTTAATGGGCTACACCTTC.

With regard to this clone: A much larger clone lies one base from this, so it may be a read error. This chain links TRBV2 with TRBJ2-3; no clear D gene. V was clipped by 6 bases and J by 2 bases, with 6 bases between them. The CDR3 consists of 12 residues. Germline V gene sequence: CDR1 SNHLY, CDR2 FYNNEI. The chain's CDR3 is CASSATTDTQYF. The CDR3 nucleotides read TGTGCCAGCAGCGCCACCACAGATACGCAGTATTTT.

A few counts support this clone. The CDR3 sequence is CSATTTGVEKLFF. As DNA, the CDR3 is TGCAGCGCCACCACGACAGGAGTTGAAAAACTGTTTTTT. This chain joins TRBV29-1 and TRBJ1-4; perhaps TRBD1 as D (6 bases). CDR1 and CDR2 (germline): SQVTM, ANQGSEA. Trimming stripped 7 bases from V and 7 bases from J, with 16 bases between. CDR3 length equals 13 residues.

In its sample, this clone was seen once. This sequence joins TRBV30 and TRBJ2-1; TRBD1 agrees at 7 bases. V lost 3 bases to trimming and J lost 9 bases; unmatched junction nucleotides: 5. CDR1 is GTSNPN, CDR2 SVGIG, per germline (reference sequence). CDR3 size: 12 residues. In DNA form, the CDR3 reads TGTGCCTGGAGGTTAGGGGGCCGTGAGCAGTTCTTC. It specifies CAWRLGGREQFF.

This chain links TRBV27 with TRBJ2-1; D possibly corresponds to TRBD1 (5 bases). Between the trimmed V and J ends, which lost 6 bases and 14 bases, there was a span of 17 bases. The germline V gene has CDR1 MNHEY and CDR2 SMNVEV (reference sequence). The CDR3 covers 12 residues. The CDR3 reads CASSHGARLEFF. CDR3 DNA sequence: TGTGCCAGCAGCCATGGGGCTAGACTTGAGTTCTTC.

The chain has TRBV7-3 and TRBJ1-4; 12 bases match TRBD1. Unmatched junction bases numbered 15, after V lost 6 bases and J lost 7 bases. CDR3 size: 18 residues. Germline V lookup: CDR1 SGHTA, CDR2 FQGTGA. The CDR3 DNA reads as TGTGCCAGCAGTTCTACCGGGACAGGGGGCAGTGGTGGTGAAAAACTGTTTTTT. Its translation: CASSSTGTGGSGGEKLFF.

The chain uses TRBV6-5 and TRBJ2-5; D may be TRBD1 (6 bases). The V gene lost 2 bases and the J gene lost 2 bases, with 9 bases spanning the gap. The germline CDR1 and CDR2 sequences are MNHEY and SVGAGI. This CDR3 comprises 14 residues. In DNA, the CDR3 is TGTGCCAGCAGTTACCAGGGGAGACAAGAGACCCAGTACTTC. Its translation: CASSYQGRQETQYF.

The rearrangement links TRBV29-1 to TRBJ1-1, with 7 bases fitting TRBD1. Unmatched junction bases numbered 5, after V lost 2 bases and J lost 2 bases. The germline V gene has CDR1 SQVTM and CDR2 ANQGSEA. The CDR3 length is 14 residues. CDR3 sequence: CSVELRGGNTEAFF. Written as DNA, the CDR3 is TGCAGCGTTGAATTAAGAGGGGGCAACACTGAAGCTTTCTTT.

The chain recombines TRBV7-2 with TRBJ1-5; TRBD1 matches 7 bases. The CDR3 has 16 amino acids. V shed 3 bases and J 4 bases; nucleotides not matched to a gene: 9. Germline V lookup: CDR1 SGHTA, CDR2 FQGNSA. CDR3 coding DNA: TGTGCCAGCAGCTTGGCCGGGACAGCAATAAATCAGCCCCAGCATTTT. The encoded protein is CASSLAGTAINQPQHF.

The rearrangement joins TRBV10-3 to TRBJ1-1, with 8 nucleotides matching TRBD1. CDR3 length equals 14 residues. Trimming cost V 6 bases and J 4 bases; bases outside gene matches: 7. Germline assignment: CDR1 ENHRY and CDR2 SYGVKD. The DNA of the CDR3 is TGTGCCATCAGAGGACAGGGCCGGGGCACTGAAGCTTTCTTT. Translated, it gives CAIRGQGRGTEAFF.

This clone was picked up a small number of times. The chain has TRBV5-1 and TRBJ2-5; 8 bases map to TRBD1. The germline CDR1 and CDR2 sequences are SGHRS and YFSETQ. The CDR3 spans 13 residues. The V gene end was trimmed by 3 bases and the J gene end by 5 bases; junction bases not matched to a gene: 3. The CDR3 loop is CASSSTGDETQYF. CDR3 DNA: TGCGCCAGCAGCTCGACAGGGGACGAGACCCAGTACTTC.

The V gene is TRBV7-2, the J gene TRBJ2-5; D gene unclear. CDR3 size: 14 residues. Trimming shortened V by 5 bases and J by 2 bases, and 12 bases separated the two germline ends. In germline, CDR1 is SGHTA, CDR2 FQGNSA. In DNA form, the CDR3 reads TGTGCCAGCAGCCCACTCGCCCTGCAAGAGACCCAGTACTTC. Amino acid sequence: CASSPLALQETQYF.

The chain couples TRBV29-1 to TRBJ2-2, with D possibly being TRBD1 (6 bases). CDR1 SQVTM and CDR2 ANQGSEA come from the germline V gene. This CDR3 comprises 12 residues. Trimming shortened V by 4 bases and J by 6 bases, and 9 bases separated the two germline ends. The CDR3 reads CSVGHRAGELFF. CDR3 coding DNA: TGCAGCGTTGGTCACAGGGCCGGGGAGCTGTTTTTT.

V usage is TRBV5-1 and J usage is TRBJ2-5, with D perhaps TRBD1 (5 bases). Germline values: CDR1 SGHRS, CDR2 YFSETQ. Trimming took 4 bases from V and 5 from J, leaving 15 bases between them. The CDR3 runs 14 residues. The CDR3 loop reads CASSTRGYGETQYF. The CDR3 DNA follows: TGCGCCAGCAGCACAAGGGGATACGGTGAGACCCAGTACTTC.